Shown below are 15 T cell receptor beta chains from a single sample sequenced in a study of T cells after yellow fever vaccination. MiXCR was run by TCRdb on the 5' RACE reads, yielding one entry per CDR3 protein. This sample has over 130,000 distinct CDR3 sequences; less than 9.5% occur once, and the top ten carry less than 0.85%. The source material was CD4+ T cells sorted from PBMCs, sampled 5 days after the yellow fever booster vaccination. Every receptor here comes from a man aged 25 to 40 who received the YFV17D yellow fever vaccine.

This clonotype has at least ten counts. The genes are TRBV9 and TRBJ2-3; 9 nucleotides line up with TRBD1. The CDR3 loop spans 15 amino acids. V dropped 0 bases and J dropped 3; count of bases not matched to a gene: 2. Germline CDR1 SGDLS, CDR2 YYNGEE. CDR3: CASSVGTGETDTQYF. In DNA, the CDR3 is TGTGCCAGCAGCGTAGGGACAGGGGAAACAGATACGCAGTATTTT.

V usage is TRBV19 and J usage is TRBJ1-5, with TRBD1 matching over 9 bases. The V gene's germline CDR1 is LNHDA and CDR2 SQIVND (reference sequence). After removal of 6 bases from V and 5 bases from J, the junction contained 5 bases not matched to a gene. CDR3 length equals 14 residues. This CDR3 is CASRGTGMDQPQHF. DNA of the CDR3: TGTGCCAGTAGAGGGACAGGGATGGATCAGCCCCAGCATTTT.

In this sample, this clonotype turned up a few times. The chain joins TRBV7-2 to TRBJ1-6; TRBD1 is a possible D gene (6 bases). Trimming took 1 base from V and 8 from J, leaving 15 bases between them. From germline, CDR1 is SGHTA and CDR2 FQGNSA. This CDR3 region has 16 residues. The CDR3 reads CASSLGGARVDSPLHF. In nucleotides, the CDR3 is TGTGCCAGCAGCTTAGGGGGGGCGCGAGTGGATTCACCCCTCCACTTT.

This clonotype came up many times. CDR3 coding DNA: TGCAGCACAAAACAGGGCTCCTACGAGCAGTACTTC. This sequence encodes CSTKQGSYEQYF. V is TRBV29-1 and J is TRBJ2-7; possible D gene TRBD1, 6 bases. The V end lost 8 bases, the J end lost 0 bases, and 11 bases lay between the germline ends. This CDR3 has 12 amino acids. Per germline, CDR1 SQVTM and CDR2 ANQGSEA.

This clonotype was seen at least ten times. The chain employs TRBV5-1 and TRBJ2-7; D possibly matches TRBD1 or TRBD2 (5 bases each). This CDR3 is 15 amino acids long. CDR1 is SGHRS, CDR2 YFSETQ, per germline. Trimming stripped 4 bases from V and 0 bases from J, with 14 bases between. In nucleotides, the CDR3 is TGCGCCAGCAGCGTAAGTCCGGGACGCTCCTACGAGCAGTACTTC. This encodes CASSVSPGRSYEQYF. Based on the CDR3 plus reference TRBV5-1 and TRBJ2-7, the full variable domain is KAGVTQTPRYLIKTRGQQVTLSCSPISGHRSVSWYQQTPGQGLQFLFEYFSETQRNKGNFPGRFSGRQFSNSRSEMNVSTLELGDSALYLCASSVSPGRSYEQYFGPGTRLTVT.

In this sample, this clonotype turned up many times. The chain couples TRBV7-2 to TRBJ2-3; maybe TRBD1 (5 bases). Deletions cut 5 bases from V and 9 bases from J, with 15 bases between. The CDR3 extends over 13 amino acids. CDR1 SGHTA and CDR2 FQGNSA come from the germline V gene. CDR3 coding DNA: TGTGCCAGCAGCCCCCATCAGGCAGGGACGCAGTATTTT. Protein: CASSPHQAGTQYF. The full variable domain, with the rest looked up from reference TRBV7-2 and TRBJ2-3, is GAGVSQSPSNKVTEKGKDVELRCDPISGHTALYWYRQSLGQGLEFLIYFQGNSAPDKSGLPSDRFSAERTGGSVSTLTIQRTQQEDSAVYLCASSPHQAGTQYFGPGTRLTVL.

This clonotype was detected only a few times. The chain recombines TRBV19 with TRBJ2-7, with TRBD2 as a possible D gene (5 bases). CDR3 length equals 15 residues. Germline V gene sequence: CDR1 LNHDA, CDR2 SQIVND (reference sequence). With 1 base removed from V and 3 bases from J, the gap between germline ends came to 13 bases. CDR3 amino acids: CASSIANGKIYEQYF. CDR3 in DNA: TGTGCCAGTAGTATAGCGAACGGGAAGATCTACGAGCAGTACTTC.

There are many counts of this clonotype. The V and J genes are TRBV7-2 and TRBJ2-5; D is unclear. V lost 8 bases, J lost 1 base, and 8 bases lay in between. From germline, CDR1 is SGHTA and CDR2 FQGNSA. The CDR3 spans 12 residues. CDR3 nucleotide sequence: TGTGCCAGCGCTTGGGGCCAAGAGACCCAGTACTTC. Its translation is CASAWGQETQYF.

This clonotype was counted at least ten times. V gene TRBV5-1 combines with J gene TRBJ2-7; no clear D gene. Between the trimmed V and J ends, which lost 0 bases and 9 bases, there was a span of 13 bases. CDR1 and CDR2 from the germline V gene are SGHRS and YFSETQ. The CDR3 runs 13 residues. The CDR3 region has the DNA TGCGCCAGCAGCTTGGGCCTGGGAACGGGGCAGTACTTC. Encoded protein: CASSLGLGTGQYF. Filled out from reference TRBV5-1 and TRBJ2-7, the complete variable domain reads KAGVTQTPRYLIKTRGQQVTLSCSPISGHRSVSWYQQTPGQGLQFLFEYFSETQRNKGNFPGRFSGRQFSNSRSEMNVSTLELGDSALYLCASSLGLGTGQYFGPGTRLTVT.

Ten or more counts support this clonotype. The rearrangement links TRBV2 to TRBJ1-6; no clear D gene. CDR3 length: 12 amino acids. V was shortened by 7 bases and J by 4 bases, with 5 bases between the two germline ends. Germline assignment: CDR1 SNHLY and CDR2 FYNNEI. The CDR3 coding sequence is TGTGCCAGCAACGGATATAATTCACCCCTCCACTTT. Protein sequence: CASNGYNSPLHF.

This chain links TRBV12-3 or TRBV12-4 with TRBJ2-5, with TRBD2 matching 15 bases. V was pared by 11 bases and J by 2 bases, with 18 bases of the junction left unmatched. The CDR3 extends over 19 amino acids. CDR3 residues: CAFCLGLGLAGGWQETQYF. The CDR3 DNA is TGTGCCTTCTGTTTAGGGTTGGGACTAGCGGGAGGTTGGCAAGAGACCCAGTACTTC.

In this sample, this clonotype turned up many times. The chain recombines TRBV14 with TRBJ2-2; the match to TRBD2 covers 9 bases. The CDR3 is made up of 15 amino acids. The germline V gene has CDR1 SGHDN and CDR2 FVKESK. Germline trimming cut 1 base from V and 6 bases from J; bases unmatched to any gene: 3. This CDR3 reads CASSQVSGSAGELFF. The CDR3 DNA sequence: TGTGCCAGCAGCCAAGTTAGCGGGAGTGCCGGGGAGCTGTTTTTT.

This clonotype was picked up many times. The rearrangement joins TRBV5-1 to TRBJ2-2; tentative D call: TRBD1 (6 bases). This CDR3 spans 15 amino acids. V shed 4 bases and J shed 4 bases, with 14 bases lying between them. Germline assignment: CDR1 SGHRS and CDR2 YFSETQ. The CDR3 is CASSTGTRGTGELFF. The DNA for the CDR3 is TGCGCCAGCAGCACCGGGACCAGGGGCACCGGGGAGCTGTTTTTT.

This clonotype appeared many times. The V call is TRBV12-3 or TRBV12-4, the J call TRBJ2-7; perhaps TRBD2 as D (5 bases). The length of the CDR3 is 14 residues. V was shortened by 7 bases and J by 0 bases, with 13 bases between the two germline ends. The CDR3 DNA follows: TGTGCCAGCACCAACGGGGAGAGCTCCTACGAGCAGTACTTC. Translation: CASTNGESSYEQYF.

With respect to this clonotype: A much more abundant neighbour one base away suggests this may be a read error. The chain uses TRBV20-1 and TRBJ2-3; TRBD1 aligns across 7 bases. This CDR3 contains 16 residues. V trimming: 7 bases; J trimming: 4 bases; junction bases outside the gene matches: 17. Looked up from germline, CDR1 is DFQATT and CDR2 is SNEGSKA (reference sequence). The CDR3 sequence is CSVRGVRRQGADTQYF. The CDR3 nucleotides read TGCAGTGTTAGGGGCGTTAGAAGACAGGGAGCAGATACGCAGTATTTT.